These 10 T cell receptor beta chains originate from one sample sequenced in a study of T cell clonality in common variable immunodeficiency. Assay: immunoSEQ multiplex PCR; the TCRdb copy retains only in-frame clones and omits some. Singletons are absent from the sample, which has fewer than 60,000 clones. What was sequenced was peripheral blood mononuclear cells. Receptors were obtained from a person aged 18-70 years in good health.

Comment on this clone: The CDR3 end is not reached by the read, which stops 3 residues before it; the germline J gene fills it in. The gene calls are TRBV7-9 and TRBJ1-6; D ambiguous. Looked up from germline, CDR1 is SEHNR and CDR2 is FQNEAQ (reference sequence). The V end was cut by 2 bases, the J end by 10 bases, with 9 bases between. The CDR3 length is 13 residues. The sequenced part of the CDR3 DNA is TGTGCCAGCAGCTTACATGTAGAATCACCC. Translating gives CASSLHVESP. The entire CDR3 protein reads CASSLHVESPLHF.

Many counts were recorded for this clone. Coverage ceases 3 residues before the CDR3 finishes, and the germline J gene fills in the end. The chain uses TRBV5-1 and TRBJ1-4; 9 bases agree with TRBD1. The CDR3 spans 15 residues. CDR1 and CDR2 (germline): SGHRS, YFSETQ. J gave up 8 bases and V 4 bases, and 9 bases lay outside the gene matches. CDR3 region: CASSPAGTGNEKLFF. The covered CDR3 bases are TGCGCCAGCAGCCCAGCCGGGACAGGGAACGAAAAA.

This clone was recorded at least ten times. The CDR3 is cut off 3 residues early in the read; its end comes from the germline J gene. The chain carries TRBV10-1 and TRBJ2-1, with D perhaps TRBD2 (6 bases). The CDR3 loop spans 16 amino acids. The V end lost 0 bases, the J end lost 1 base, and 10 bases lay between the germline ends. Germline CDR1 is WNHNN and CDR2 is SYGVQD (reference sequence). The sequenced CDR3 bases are TGCGCCAGCAGTGAGTCGAGCGGGTTTTCCTACAATGAG. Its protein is CASSESSGFSYNE. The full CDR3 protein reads CASSESSGFSYNEQFF.

The CDR3 bases that were read are TGTGCCAGCAGCATCGGGACAGGAGCTGGAAACACC. Amino acid sequence: CASSIGTGAGNT. In full, the CDR3 reads CASSIGTGAGNTIYF. V usage is TRBV7-6 and J usage is TRBJ1-3; 8 bases are shared with TRBD1. The read ends 3 residues early relative to the CDR3; the germline J gene fills the gap. The CDR3 is 15 residues long. Germline-derived CDR1 and CDR2 are SGHVS and FNYEAQ. V trimming: 5 bases; J trimming: 2 bases; junction bases outside the gene matches: 5.

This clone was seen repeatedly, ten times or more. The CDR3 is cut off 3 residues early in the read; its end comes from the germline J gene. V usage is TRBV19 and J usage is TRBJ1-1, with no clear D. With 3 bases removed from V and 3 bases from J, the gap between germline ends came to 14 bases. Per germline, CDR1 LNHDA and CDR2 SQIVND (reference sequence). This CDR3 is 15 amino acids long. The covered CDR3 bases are TGTGCCAGTAGTATGATCTCTGACTGGGACACTGAA. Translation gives CASSMISDWDTE. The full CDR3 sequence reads CASSMISDWDTEAFF.

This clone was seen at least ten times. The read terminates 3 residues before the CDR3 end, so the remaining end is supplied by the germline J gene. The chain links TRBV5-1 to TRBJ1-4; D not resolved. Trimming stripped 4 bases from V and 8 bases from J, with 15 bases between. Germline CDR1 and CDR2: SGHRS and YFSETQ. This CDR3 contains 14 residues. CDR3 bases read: TGCGCCAGCAGCGAAGGACGGGGTGGGGAAAAA. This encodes CASSEGRGGEK. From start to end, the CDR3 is CASSEGRGGEKLFF. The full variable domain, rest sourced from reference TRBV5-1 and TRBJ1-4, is KAGVTQTPRYLIKTRGQQVTLSCSPISGHRSVSWYQQTPGQGLQFLFEYFSETQRNKGNFPGRFSGRQFSNSRSEMNVSTLELGDSALYLCASSEGRGGEKLFFGSGTQLSVL.

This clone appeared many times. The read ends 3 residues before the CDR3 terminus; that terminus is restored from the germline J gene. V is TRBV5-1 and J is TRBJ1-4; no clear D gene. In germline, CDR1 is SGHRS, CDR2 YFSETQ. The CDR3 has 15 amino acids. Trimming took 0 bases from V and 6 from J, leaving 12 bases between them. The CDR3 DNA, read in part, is TGCGCCAGCAGCTTGGCGGCAGGCTCGGATGAAAAA. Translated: CASSLAAGSDEK. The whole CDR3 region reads CASSLAAGSDEKLFF.

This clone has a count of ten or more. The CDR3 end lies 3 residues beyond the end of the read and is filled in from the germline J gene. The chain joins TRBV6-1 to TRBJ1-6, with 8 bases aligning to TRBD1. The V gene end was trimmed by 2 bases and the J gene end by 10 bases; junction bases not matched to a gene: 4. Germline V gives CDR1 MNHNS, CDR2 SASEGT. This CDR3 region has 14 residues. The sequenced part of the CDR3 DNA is TGTGCCAGCAGTGAACAGGGGGCTGAGTCACCC. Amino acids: CASSEQGAESP. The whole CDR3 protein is CASSEQGAESPLHF.

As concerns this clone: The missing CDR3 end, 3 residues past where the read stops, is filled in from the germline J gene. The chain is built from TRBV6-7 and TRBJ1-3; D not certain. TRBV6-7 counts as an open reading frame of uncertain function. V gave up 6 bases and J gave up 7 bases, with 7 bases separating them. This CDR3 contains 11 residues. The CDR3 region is CASRIGNTIYF. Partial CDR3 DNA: TGTGCCAGCAGAATCGGGAACACC.

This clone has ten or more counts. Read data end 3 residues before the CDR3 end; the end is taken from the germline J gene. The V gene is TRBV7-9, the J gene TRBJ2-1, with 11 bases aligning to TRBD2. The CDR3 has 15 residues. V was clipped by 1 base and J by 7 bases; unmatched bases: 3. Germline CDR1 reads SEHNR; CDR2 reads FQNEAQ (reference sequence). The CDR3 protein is CASSLVLAGVNEQFF. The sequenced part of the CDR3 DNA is TGTGCCAGCAGCTTAGTACTAGCGGGAGTTAATGAG.